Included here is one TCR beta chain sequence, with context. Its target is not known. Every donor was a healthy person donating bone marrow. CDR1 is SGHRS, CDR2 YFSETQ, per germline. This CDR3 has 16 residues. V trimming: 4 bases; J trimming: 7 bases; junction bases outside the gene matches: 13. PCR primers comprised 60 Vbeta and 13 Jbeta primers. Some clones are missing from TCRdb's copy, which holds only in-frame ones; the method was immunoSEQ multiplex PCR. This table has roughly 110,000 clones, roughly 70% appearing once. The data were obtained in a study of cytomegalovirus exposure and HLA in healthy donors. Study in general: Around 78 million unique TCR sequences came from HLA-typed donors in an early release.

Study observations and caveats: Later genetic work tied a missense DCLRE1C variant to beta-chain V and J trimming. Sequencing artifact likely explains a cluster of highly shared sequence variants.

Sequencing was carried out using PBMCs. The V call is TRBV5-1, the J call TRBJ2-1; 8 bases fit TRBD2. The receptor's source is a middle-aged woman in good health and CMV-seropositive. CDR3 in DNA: TGCGCCAGCAGCCAGGGACGCTTCGGGGGGGGGAATGAGCAGTTCTTC. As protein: CASSQGRFGGGNEQFF. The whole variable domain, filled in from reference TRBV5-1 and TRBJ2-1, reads KAGVTQTPRYLIKTRGQQVTLSCSPISGHRSVSWYQQTPGQGLQFLFEYFSETQRNKGNFPGRFSGRQFSNSRSEMNVSTLELGDSALYLCASSQGRFGGGNEQFFGPGTRLTVL.